The rows below give T cell receptor beta chains drawn from one sample of a study of T-cell memory formation after mild COVID-19. TCRdb analysed the 5' RACE reads with MiXCR anew, one entry per CDR3 protein. The table includes roughly 410,000 distinct CDR3 sequences, around 24% detected once. The sample was PBMCs or a T cell subset sorted from them (not recorded which). All receptors derive from an adult woman who had mild COVID-19 (a few samples of this study predate the infection). Cell type and time point are not known. The CDR3 runs from the conserved cysteine through the conserved F or W. The D gene is left open where the match is weak. For some rows the clone size is stated as once, few or many, or as a class when expanded; others skip it.

clone_size: .
d_call: TRBD1
v_call: TRBV20-1
cdr3_length: 12
j_call: TRBJ1-2
cdr3_nt: TGCAGCCTTCGGGACAGGGGCTATGGCTACACCTTC
cdr3_aa: CSLRDRGYGYTF

clone_size: few
d_call: .
v_call: TRBV19
cdr3_length: 13
j_call: TRBJ1-1
cdr3_nt: TGTGCCAGTAGTACCCCGGCAGCGGCTGAAGCTTTCTTT
cdr3_aa: CASSTPAAAEAFF

clone_size: .
d_call: .
v_call: TRBV24-1
cdr3_length: 14
j_call: TRBJ2-1
cdr3_nt: TGTGCCACCAGTTCCCTACTAGTTCGGGCAGAGCAGTTCTTC
cdr3_aa: CATSSLLVRAEQFF

clone_size: .
d_call: TRBD1
v_call: TRBV27
cdr3_length: 15
j_call: TRBJ1-6
cdr3_nt: TGTGCCAGCAGCCTGGACAGGACCGTGGGGTCACCCCTCCACTTT
cdr3_aa: CASSLDRTVGSPLHF

clone_size: .
d_call: .
v_call: TRBV4-1
cdr3_length: 15
j_call: TRBJ1-2
cdr3_nt: TGCGCCAGCAGCCAAGGGGGCAGTCCTAACTATGGCTACACCTTC
cdr3_aa: CASSQGGSPNYGYTF

clone_size: few
d_call: .
v_call: TRBV4-1
cdr3_length: 15
j_call: TRBJ1-4
cdr3_nt: TGCGCCAGCAGCCAAGTGTCGGGGGCTCGTGAAAAACTGTTTTTT
cdr3_aa: CASSQVSGAREKLFF

clone_size: .
d_call: .
v_call: TRBV25-1
cdr3_length: 16
j_call: TRBJ2-1
cdr3_nt: TGTGCCAGCAGTGAGGTCGGCACCTTAACCTACAATGAGCAGTTCTTC
cdr3_aa: CASSEVGTLTYNEQFF

clone_size: .
d_call: .
v_call: TRBV29-1
cdr3_length: 13
j_call: TRBJ1-6
cdr3_nt: TGCAGCGCAAAGTCGGACAATAATTCACCCCTCCACTTT
cdr3_aa: CSAKSDNNSPLHF

clone_size: .
d_call: .
v_call: TRBV5-1
cdr3_length: 17
j_call: TRBJ2-2
cdr3_nt: TGCGCCAGCAGCTTCCTGAGAGGACAGTCGAACACCGGGGAGCTGTTTTTT
cdr3_aa: CASSFLRGQSNTGELFF

clone_size: few
d_call: .
v_call: TRBV7-9
cdr3_length: 15
j_call: TRBJ1-5
cdr3_nt: TGTGCCAGCAGCTTAGACGGCGGGAGCAATCAGCCCCAGCATTTT
cdr3_aa: CASSLDGGSNQPQHF

clone_size: .
d_call: .
v_call: TRBV9
cdr3_length: 15
j_call: TRBJ2-3
cdr3_nt: TGTGCCAGCAGCGTAGGTGGGGTCAACACAGATACGCAGTATTTT
cdr3_aa: CASSVGGVNTDTQYF

clone_size: .
d_call: TRBD1
v_call: TRBV29-1
cdr3_length: 15
j_call: TRBJ2-4
cdr3_nt: TGCAGCGTTGAAGGGACAGGGTCCCGTCGGGACATTCAGTACTTC
cdr3_aa: CSVEGTGSRRDIQYF

clone_size: .
d_call: TRBD1
v_call: TRBV27
cdr3_length: 14
j_call: TRBJ1-1
cdr3_nt: TGTGCCAGCACCAGGACAGGGGGGTACACTGAAGCTTTCTTT
cdr3_aa: CASTRTGGYTEAFF

clone_size: few
d_call: .
v_call: TRBV20-1
cdr3_length: 14
j_call: TRBJ2-5
cdr3_nt: TGCAGTGCTAGAGGGTCGGCTGTCCAAGAGACCCAGTACTTC
cdr3_aa: CSARGSAVQETQYF

clone_size: few
d_call: .
v_call: TRBV9
cdr3_length: 16
j_call: TRBJ2-3
cdr3_nt: TGTGCCAGCAGCGCCCGGGGTGAGGCTAGCACAGATACGCAGTATTTT
cdr3_aa: CASSARGEASTDTQYF

clone_size: .
d_call: TRBD2
v_call: TRBV15
cdr3_length: 18
j_call: TRBJ2-2
cdr3_nt: TGTGCCACCAGCAGAGAACCTCTAGCGGGAGGGCGGACCGGGGAGCTGTTTTTT
cdr3_aa: CATSREPLAGGRTGELFF

clone_size: few
d_call: .
v_call: TRBV7-2
cdr3_length: 15
j_call: TRBJ2-3
cdr3_nt: TGTGCCAGCAGCCCCACGGGGAGTATTGCAGATACGCAGTATTTT
cdr3_aa: CASSPTGSIADTQYF

clone_size: few
d_call: TRBD2
v_call: TRBV20-1
cdr3_length: 14
j_call: TRBJ2-1
cdr3_nt: TGCAGTGCTAGTGGCGGGAGGTTCTACAATGAGCAGTTCTTC
cdr3_aa: CSASGGRFYNEQFF

clone_size: few
d_call: TRBD1
v_call: TRBV12-3/TRBV12-4
cdr3_length: 16
j_call: TRBJ1-2
cdr3_nt: TGTGCCAGCAGTTCCACCCCAGGGGGGGTAGGCTATGGCTACACCTTC
cdr3_aa: CASSSTPGGVGYGYTF

clone_size: once
d_call: TRBD2
v_call: TRBV30
cdr3_length: 15
j_call: TRBJ2-1
cdr3_nt: TGTGCCTGGAGTAGCGGGGGGAACTCCTACAATGAGCAGTTCTTC
cdr3_aa: CAWSSGGNSYNEQFF

clone_size: .
d_call: .
v_call: TRBV12-3/TRBV12-4
cdr3_length: 14
j_call: TRBJ1-2
cdr3_nt: TGTGCCAGCAGTGGCCAGGGTTTAGTCTATGGCTACACCTTC
cdr3_aa: CASSGQGLVYGYTF

clone_size: .
d_call: .
v_call: TRBV20-1
cdr3_length: 14
j_call: TRBJ1-2
cdr3_nt: TGCAGTGCTCTAGAGACCACACTTGACTATGGCTACACCTTC
cdr3_aa: CSALETTLDYGYTF

clone_size: .
d_call: TRBD1
v_call: TRBV20-1
cdr3_length: 13
j_call: TRBJ1-5
cdr3_nt: TGCAGTGCACCGGGACAGGCCAATCAGCCCCAGCATTTT
cdr3_aa: CSAPGQANQPQHF

clone_size: few
d_call: .
v_call: TRBV9
cdr3_length: 12
j_call: TRBJ2-1
cdr3_nt: TGTGCCAGCAGCGCCGGAGTCGGGGAGCAGTTCTTC
cdr3_aa: CASSAGVGEQFF

clone_size: few
d_call: TRBD2
v_call: TRBV5-1
cdr3_length: 15
j_call: TRBJ2-7
cdr3_nt: TGCGCCAGCAGCCGGGGGACTAGCGGTCTCTACGAGCAGTACTTC
cdr3_aa: CASSRGTSGLYEQYF

clone_size: .
d_call: .
v_call: TRBV5-1
cdr3_length: 14
j_call: TRBJ2-7
cdr3_nt: TGCGCCAGCAGCTTGGCCCCCACTAGCAACGAGCAGTACTTC
cdr3_aa: CASSLAPTSNEQYF

clone_size: .
d_call: .
v_call: TRBV20-1
cdr3_length: 13
j_call: TRBJ1-1
cdr3_nt: TGCAGTGCGGGAACTTGGGTTCGCACTGAAGCTTTCTTT
cdr3_aa: CSAGTWVRTEAFF

clone_size: few
d_call: .
v_call: TRBV11-1
cdr3_length: 18
j_call: TRBJ2-7
cdr3_nt: TGTGCCAGCAGCTTAGCCCCTGGGACTTCGCCAATCTCCTACGAGCAGTACTTC
cdr3_aa: CASSLAPGTSPISYEQYF

clone_size: many
d_call: TRBD2
v_call: TRBV12-3/TRBV12-4
cdr3_length: 15
j_call: TRBJ2-1
cdr3_nt: TGTGCCAGCAGTAGAAAGCGGGAGGGTCACAATGAGCAGTTCTTC
cdr3_aa: CASSRKREGHNEQFF

clone_size: .
d_call: .
v_call: TRBV5-6
cdr3_length: 14
j_call: TRBJ2-2
cdr3_nt: TGTGCCAGCAGCTTGGGGGCGCTCACCGGGGAGCTGTTTTTT
cdr3_aa: CASSLGALTGELFF

clone_size: few
d_call: .
v_call: TRBV7-2
cdr3_length: 13
j_call: TRBJ1-5
cdr3_nt: TGTGCCAGCAGCGGGGATTTGAATCAGCCCCAGCATTTT
cdr3_aa: CASSGDLNQPQHF

clone_size: many
d_call: TRBD2
v_call: TRBV27
cdr3_length: 15
j_call: TRBJ2-1
cdr3_nt: TGTGCCAGCATCCGGACTAGCGGGTTATACAATGAGCAGTTCTTC
cdr3_aa: CASIRTSGLYNEQFF

clone_size: few
d_call: TRBD1
v_call: TRBV24-1
cdr3_length: 17
j_call: TRBJ2-5
cdr3_nt: TGTGCCACCAGTGACTCCGGGACAGGAAGGGCACAAGAGACCCAGTACTTC
cdr3_aa: CATSDSGTGRAQETQYF

clone_size: few
d_call: TRBD2
v_call: TRBV18
cdr3_length: 16
j_call: TRBJ2-1
cdr3_nt: TGTGCCAGCTCACCAGTGTGGACTAGCGGGTCGAATGAGCAGTTCTTC
cdr3_aa: CASSPVWTSGSNEQFF

clone_size: few
d_call: TRBD1
v_call: TRBV14
cdr3_length: 14
j_call: TRBJ2-4
cdr3_nt: TGTGCCAGCAGCCAGTGGGACAGGAAAAACATTCAGTACTTC
cdr3_aa: CASSQWDRKNIQYF

clone_size: many
d_call: .
v_call: TRBV25-1
cdr3_length: 17
j_call: TRBJ2-3
cdr3_nt: TGTGCCAGCAGCTCATACCGGGACATGCAGGCCGGAGATACGCAGTATTTT
cdr3_aa: CASSSYRDMQAGDTQYF

clone_size: few
d_call: .
v_call: TRBV28
cdr3_length: 15
j_call: TRBJ1-5
cdr3_nt: TGTGCCAGCAGGACCCTCAGGGGTGGCAATCAGCCCCAGCATTTT
cdr3_aa: CASRTLRGGNQPQHF

clone_size: few
d_call: TRBD1
v_call: TRBV4-2
cdr3_length: 15
j_call: TRBJ1-2
cdr3_nt: TGTGCCAGCAGCCAAGATCTTCAGGGGGCGGCCGGCTACACCTTC
cdr3_aa: CASSQDLQGAAGYTF

clone_size: few
d_call: .
v_call: TRBV5-1
cdr3_length: 14
j_call: TRBJ2-3
cdr3_nt: TGCGCCAGCAGCTTGGATGGGGCCACAGATACGCAGTATTTT
cdr3_aa: CASSLDGATDTQYF

clone_size: few
d_call: .
v_call: TRBV14
cdr3_length: 16
j_call: TRBJ2-1
cdr3_nt: TGTGCCAGCAGCTCCATTAGCGCCTACTCCTACAATGAGCAGTTCTTC
cdr3_aa: CASSSISAYSYNEQFF

clone_size: few
d_call: TRBD2
v_call: TRBV10-3
cdr3_length: 15
j_call: TRBJ2-5
cdr3_nt: TGTGCCATCAGTGACCCCACTAGCGGGAGAGAGACCCAGTACTTC
cdr3_aa: CAISDPTSGRETQYF

clone_size: .
d_call: .
v_call: TRBV11-2
cdr3_length: 13
j_call: TRBJ2-5
cdr3_nt: TGTGCCAGCAGCTCGGGCCCACAAGAGACCCAGTACTTC
cdr3_aa: CASSSGPQETQYF

clone_size: .
d_call: TRBD2
v_call: TRBV6-1
cdr3_length: 14
j_call: TRBJ2-7
cdr3_nt: TGTGCCAGCAGTGAATTTAGCGGGGCGTACGAGCAGTACTTC
cdr3_aa: CASSEFSGAYEQYF

clone_size: few
d_call: .
v_call: TRBV5-1
cdr3_length: 14
j_call: TRBJ1-1
cdr3_nt: TGCGCCAGCAGCACGCCGGGACGGGGCACTGAAGCTTTCTTT
cdr3_aa: CASSTPGRGTEAFF

clone_size: .
d_call: .
v_call: TRBV5-1
cdr3_length: 15
j_call: TRBJ2-6
cdr3_nt: TGCGCCAGCAGCTTGGGAACCCTCGGGGCCAACGTCCTGACTTTC
cdr3_aa: CASSLGTLGANVLTF

clone_size: once
d_call: TRBD1
v_call: TRBV4-2
cdr3_length: 16
j_call: TRBJ1-4
cdr3_nt: TGTGCCAGCAGCCAACCGGGACAGGGGGCCACCGAAAAACTGTTTTTT
cdr3_aa: CASSQPGQGATEKLFF

clone_size: .
d_call: TRBD1
v_call: TRBV20-1
cdr3_length: 16
j_call: TRBJ1-5
cdr3_nt: TGCAGTGCGGAGGTTCCTATTTGGACAGGGATCCAACCCCAGCATTTT
cdr3_aa: CSAEVPIWTGIQPQHF

clone_size: .
d_call: TRBD1
v_call: TRBV24-1
cdr3_length: 15
j_call: TRBJ2-1
cdr3_nt: TGTGCCACCAGCACGAATCAGGGGGTGTACAATGAGCAGTTCTTC
cdr3_aa: CATSTNQGVYNEQFF

clone_size: .
d_call: .
v_call: TRBV21-1
cdr3_length: 16
j_call: TRBJ1-2
cdr3_nt: TGTGCCAGCAGCAACGTCGACAGTAGACTAAACTATGGCTACACCTTC
cdr3_aa: CASSNVDSRLNYGYTF

clone_size: many
d_call: .
v_call: TRBV27
cdr3_length: 13
j_call: TRBJ2-5
cdr3_nt: TGTGCCAGCACAACAGGGGGGGAAGAGACCCAGTACTTC
cdr3_aa: CASTTGGEETQYF

clone_size: many
d_call: .
v_call: TRBV5-5
cdr3_length: 15
j_call: TRBJ1-5
cdr3_nt: TGTGCCAGCAGCTTGTTGGGACACTTCAATCAGCCCCAGCATTTT
cdr3_aa: CASSLLGHFNQPQHF

clone_size: .
d_call: TRBD1
v_call: TRBV12-3/TRBV12-4
cdr3_length: 16
j_call: TRBJ2-7
cdr3_nt: TGTGCCAGCAGTTCCGCCGGACAGGGGATCTACTACGAGCAGTACTTC
cdr3_aa: CASSSAGQGIYYEQYF

clone_size: .
d_call: TRBD1
v_call: TRBV20-1
cdr3_length: 16
j_call: TRBJ2-3
cdr3_nt: TGCAGTGCTAGAGATCTTCAGGGACAGGGGGCAGATACGCAGTATTTT
cdr3_aa: CSARDLQGQGADTQYF

clone_size: .
d_call: .
v_call: TRBV20-1
cdr3_length: 11
j_call: TRBJ2-7
cdr3_nt: TGCAGTGCCTTGGGCCCGAAAGAGCAGTACTTC
cdr3_aa: CSALGPKEQYF

clone_size: many
d_call: .
v_call: TRBV7-2
cdr3_length: 14
j_call: TRBJ2-3
cdr3_nt: TGTGCCAGCAGCTTACTCGGCTGGACAGATACGCAGTATTTT
cdr3_aa: CASSLLGWTDTQYF

clone_size: few
d_call: TRBD2
v_call: TRBV7-2
cdr3_length: 17
j_call: TRBJ2-1
cdr3_nt: TGTGCCAGCAGCCAGTTAGCGGGAGGGCCTACCTACAATGAGCAGTTCTTC
cdr3_aa: CASSQLAGGPTYNEQFF

clone_size: .
d_call: .
v_call: TRBV12-3/TRBV12-4
cdr3_length: 13
j_call: TRBJ1-1
cdr3_nt: TGTGCCAGCAGTTTCAGATGGAACACTGAAGCTTTCTTT
cdr3_aa: CASSFRWNTEAFF

clone_size: .
d_call: .
v_call: TRBV14
cdr3_length: 15
j_call: TRBJ2-1
cdr3_nt: TGTGCCAGCAGCCCCGGACGGGCCTCCTACAATGAGCAGTTCTTC
cdr3_aa: CASSPGRASYNEQFF

clone_size: .
d_call: TRBD2
v_call: TRBV20-1
cdr3_length: 16
j_call: TRBJ2-1
cdr3_nt: TGCAGTGCTAACCCGATCGGGGGGAGTTCCTACAATGAGCAGTTCTTC
cdr3_aa: CSANPIGGSSYNEQFF

clone_size: .
d_call: TRBD1
v_call: TRBV3-1
cdr3_length: 14
j_call: TRBJ1-2
cdr3_nt: TGTGCCAGCAGCCGGACAGGGACCACGGGCGGCTACACCTTC
cdr3_aa: CASSRTGTTGGYTF